The present T cell receptor (beta chain) was sequenced within a study of blood T cell repertoires in COVID-19. The germline gives CDR1 MNHEY, CDR2 SMNVEV (reference sequence). V was clipped by 7 bases and J by 3 bases; unmatched bases: 5. CDR3 length equals 14 residues. The table came from immunoSEQ multiplex PCR; TCRdb's copy has only in-frame clones and leaves some out. This sample has hundreds of thousands of clones; approximately 91% occur once, and the top ten carry approximately 9.4%. This TCR came from a woman aged 40 to 49 who had recovered from COVID-19. The chain uses TRBV27 and TRBJ2-7; 11 bases map to TRBD2. Sequencing was done on a sample of PBMCs or T cells enriched from blood (not recorded which). The CDR3 coding sequence is TGTGCCAGCAAGACTAGCGGGACGATCTACGAGCAGTACTTC. Translation gives CASKTSGTIYEQYF.